This T cell receptor (beta chain) was sequenced in a study of vaccination and CD4 T cells after COVID-19. Study-wide context: Each post-COVID sample was drawn after diagnosis, and the median interval was approximately 92 days (range 35 to 161). Each of the control cultures got a CEFX pool, an HIV-1 Nef pool, or no peptide. Findings of the study overall: Convalescent patients had 304 of 307 vaccine-specific clones showing spike mono-reactivity.

Concerning this clonotype: What it recognizes is unknown.

With the Oncomine TCR Beta short-read assay, DNA from cultured CD4+ T cells was sequenced. Investigators obtained genomic DNA by extraction from cultured CD4+ T cells. TCRdb fed the PCR reads into MiXCR, producing one record per CDR3 protein. The sample has more than 6,500 distinct CDR3 sequences; 30% to 40% are singletons. Treatment in this sample: roughly 11-day PBMC culture with coronavirus spike peptide pools or control peptides (ViraFEST assay). Investigators obtained the unexposed donor's CD4+ T cells before the COVID-19 pandemic (2011-2018). Every well contained approximately 2.1 million PBMCs, which were grown with approximately 9.6 IU/ml IL-2 and roughly 9.7 ug/ml peptide pools. V dropped 5 bases and J dropped 5; count of bases not matched to a gene: 4. CDR3 length equals 14 residues. Per the germline V gene, CDR1 is MNHNS and CDR2 is SASEGT.

The specimen was CD4+ T cells from blood, cultured in vitro. The V gene is TRBV6-1, the J gene TRBJ2-1; 9 positions match TRBD1. The receptor's source is a human donor in good health. The CDR3 region is CASSLGQGDNEQFF. The CDR3 DNA follows: TGTGCCAGCAGTCTGGGACAGGGTGACAATGAGCAGTTCTTC.